This entry concerns a single TCR beta chain. The antigen is undetermined. UMI-tagged TRB cDNA libraries were built via 5' RACE. TCRdb reprocessed the 5' RACE reads; each CDR3 protein has one entry and no DNA is given. The sample features roughly 110,000 distinct CDR3 sequences, with more than 0.3% in its top ten. These data originate in a study of CXCR3-negative and CXCR3-positive naive CD8 T cells. Notes on the study in general: Diversity ran similarly high across both naive subsets but far lower in memory CD8+ cells. Against CXCR3-negative naive cells, CXCR3-positive naive cells showed more hydrophobic TRB CDR3s. Whereas memory cells differed, naive CXCR3-negative and CXCR3-positive cells shared similar TRBV-TRBJ usage.

Cells classed as naive CD8+ T cells were CD45RO-CCR7+CD27+CD95-. The sample comprised naive CXCR3+ CD8+ T cells from blood. Subset here: CD45RO-CCR7+CD27+CD95- naive CD8+ T cells expressing CXCR3 (TNR3+). The clonotype originates from a human donor in good health. Some clones in this sample may be carry-over from other donors' samples.

The CDR3 loop reads CASSPLFWDRTNTEAFF. J is TRBJ1-1 and V is TRBV7-2; TCRdb returns TRBD1, unconfirmable since there is no DNA. The length of the CDR3 is 17 residues. The V gene's germline CDR1 is SGHTA and CDR2 FQGNSA.